The 31 T cell receptor beta chains in this list originate from one sample, sequenced in a study of molecular identifiers for immune sequencing clone quantification. From the PCR reads, TCRdb called clonotypes with MiXCR, one entry per CDR3 protein. The sample carries 400,000 to 600,000 distinct CDR3 sequences, approximately 25% recorded once. Source material: naive CD8+ T cells from blood, with Jurkat cell RNA spiked in. As to subset: FACS-sorted CD8+CD4-CCR7+CD45RA+ naive T cells. These receptors originate from a human donor in good health. Some libraries in this study had Jurkat cell RNA spiked in.

In this sample, this clonotype turned up a few times. This may come from a read error, since a much larger clone is one base off. This rearrangement joins TRBV12-3 or TRBV12-4 to TRBJ2-3, with D unclear. This CDR3 contains 12 residues. The CDR3 sequence is CATSSDTDTQYF. The CDR3 nucleotides are TGTGCCACCAGTTCGGACACAGATACGCAGTATTTT.

This clonotype turned up a few times. The chain links TRBV4-3 to TRBJ1-2; 7 nucleotides match TRBD1. The CDR3 runs 17 residues. The germline gives CDR1 LGHNA, CDR2 YSLEER. Losses at the gene ends were 0 bases for V and 4 bases for J; bases not matched to a gene: 11. CDR3 loop: CASSQDRVTGAGYGYTF. The CDR3 DNA reads TGCGCCAGCAGCCAAGACCGGGTAACAGGGGCCGGCTATGGCTACACCTTC.

Notes on this clonotype: A much larger clonotype is one base distant, so this may be a read error. The CDR3 carries no conserved terminal phenylalanine or tryptophan, so it likely arises from a read error. This chain joins TRBV29-1 and TRBJ2-7; 7 nucleotides align to TRBD2. The CDR3 is made up of 13 amino acids. Germline CDR1 SQVTM, CDR2 ANQGSEA. The V and J ends lost 6 bases and 0 bases, in that order; junction bases with no gene match: 5. The CDR3 loop reads CSVVGGSSYEQYS. The CDR3 DNA reads as TGCAGCGTAGTCGGGGGGAGCTCCTACGAGCAGTACTCC.

This clonotype was seen a few times. J is TRBJ2-1 and V is TRBV27, with a weak D call TRBD2 (6 bases). The V and J ends lost 5 bases and 4 bases respectively, with 15 bases between them. The germline CDR1 and CDR2 sequences are MNHEY and SMNVEV (reference sequence). CDR3 size: 15 residues. CDR3 loop: CASSQSGHLYNEQFF. In DNA form, the CDR3 reads TGTGCCAGCAGTCAAAGCGGGCACCTGTACAATGAGCAGTTCTTC.

This clonotype was counted a few times. The chain has TRBV30 and TRBJ1-2; D is uncertain. Trimming shortened V by 3 bases and J by 3 bases, and 2 bases separated the two germline ends. CDR1 and CDR2 (germline): GTSNPN, SVGIG (reference sequence). The CDR3 covers 10 residues. The CDR3 nucleotides are TGTGCCTGGAGACACTATGGCTACACCTTC. Translated, it gives CAWRHYGYTF. Combining the CDR3 with reference TRBV30 and TRBJ1-2 gives the whole variable domain SQTIHQWPATLVQPVGSPLSLECTVEGTSNPNLYWYRQAAGRGLQLLFYSVGIGQISSEVPQNLSASRPQDRQFILSSKKLLLSDSGFYLCAWRHYGYTFGSGTRLTVV.

As concerns this clonotype: This could be a read error, since a much larger clone is one nucleotide away. This rearrangement joins TRBV6-5 to TRBJ1-5; D remains unclear. The CDR3 contains 14 residues. Germline V gene lookup returns CDR1 MNHEY and CDR2 SVGAGI. CDR3 bases: TGTGCCAACAGTTCTGGACTAGGGTCTCAGCCCCAGCATTTT. This codes for CANSSGLGSQPQHF.

The table lists this clonotype with many counts. The gene calls are TRBV7-8 and TRBJ1-2; D is unclear. V shed 6 bases and J shed 0 bases, with 14 bases lying between them. Germline V gene sequence: CDR1 SGHVS, CDR2 FQNEAQ. The CDR3 loop spans 15 amino acids. The CDR3 DNA is TGTGCCAGCAGTCGGGCCCGAAGTACTAACTATGGCTACACCTTC. It yields the protein CASSRARSTNYGYTF.

This clonotype was observed many times. The final CDR3 position lacks the conserved phenylalanine or tryptophan, pointing to a likely read error. Because the CDR3's place on the DNA is in doubt, the DNA is left out and the CDR3 is given as listed by TCRdb. The chain employs TRBV29-1 and TRBJ1-2; the table gives TRBD1 as D, unverified against the DNA. Germline V CDR1 and CDR2: SQVTM, ANQGSEA. From its first to its last residue, the CDR3 has 8 amino acids. CDR3 sequence: CSVESGQL.

Note on this clonotype: With a much larger clone just one base away, this may be a read error. This chain joins TRBV30 and TRBJ2-7; either TRBD1 or TRBD2 may fit D (5 bases each). In germline, CDR1 is GTSNPN, CDR2 SVGIG (reference sequence). CDR3 length equals 14 residues. CDR3 sequence (DNA): TGTGCCTGGAGTGGCCGGGACCTAGGCTACGAGCAGTGCTTC. It specifies CAWSGRDLGYEQCF.

In the case of this clonotype: Its ends do not fully match the called genes, so a read error is possible. The chain joins TRBV18 to TRBJ2-3; D ambiguous. Germline CDR1 and CDR2: KGHSH and LQKENI. The CDR3 extends over 15 amino acids. The CDR3 nucleotides are TGTGCCAGCTCACCACCGGCGGATAGCACAGATACGCGGTATTTT. This encodes CASSPPADSTDTRYF.

As for this clonotype: A clone one base away is much larger, so this may be a read error. The chain has TRBV11-2 and TRBJ2-1; D remains unclear. The ends were cut back, 5 bases at V and 10 bases at J, with 12 bases in the middle. Looked up from germline, CDR1 is SGHAT and CDR2 is FQNNGV. The CDR3 is 12 residues long. The chain's CDR3 is CASSIELGEQFF. CDR3 DNA: TGTGCCAGCAGCATTGAACTGGGGGAGCAGTTCTTC.

This clonotype occurred many times. The chain joins TRBV30 to TRBJ2-7; D is uncertain. This CDR3 is 11 amino acids long. Per germline, CDR1 GTSNPN and CDR2 SVGIG (reference sequence). V lost 2 bases, J lost 4 bases, and 6 bases lay in between. In nucleotides, the CDR3 is TGTGCCTGGAGTAACGGTTACGAGCAGTACTTC. This encodes CAWSNGYEQYF. The whole variable domain, remainder taken from reference TRBV30 and TRBJ2-7, is SQTIHQWPATLVQPVGSPLSLECTVEGTSNPNLYWYRQAAGRGLQLLFYSVGIGQISSEVPQNLSASRPQDRQFILSSKKLLLSDSGFYLCAWSNGYEQYFGPGTRLTVT.

The J gene is TRBJ2-2, the V gene TRBV5-1; the match to TRBD2 covers 10 bases. Germline V gives CDR1 SGHRS, CDR2 YFSETQ. The V segment lost 1 base and the J segment 0 bases; nucleotides outside the gene matches: 12. The CDR3 consists of 20 residues. CDR3 nucleotide sequence: TGCGCCAGCAGCTTGCAAGAGACTAGCGGGCCGGCTCCGAACACCGGGGAGCTGTTTTTT. As protein: CASSLQETSGPAPNTGELFF.

This chain uses TRBV9 with TRBJ2-7, with 12 bases that match TRBD1. In germline, CDR1 is SGDLS, CDR2 YYNGEE. Losses at the gene ends were 3 bases for V and 5 bases for J; bases not matched to a gene: 6. The CDR3 runs 15 residues. The CDR3 nucleotides read TGTGCCAGCAGCGCAAGGGACAGGGGGCCCCACGAGCAGTACTTC. Its translation: CASSARDRGPHEQYF.

The J gene is TRBJ2-7, the V gene TRBV6-1, with TRBD2 as a possible D gene (5 bases). Germline values: CDR1 MNHNS, CDR2 SASEGT. Trimming left V 6 bases short and J 5 bases short, with 23 bases between. The CDR3 runs 16 residues. Here the CDR3 reads CASRPQVVAPVHEQYF. CDR3 sequence (DNA): TGTGCCAGCAGGCCCCAGGTCGTAGCGCCCGTCCACGAGCAGTACTTC.

V gene TRBV10-1 combines with J gene TRBJ2-7; tentatively, D is TRBD2 (6 bases). The CDR3 consists of 14 residues. The V and J ends lost 5 bases and 2 bases respectively, with 13 bases between them. Germline V lookup: CDR1 WNHNN, CDR2 SYGVQD (reference sequence). The CDR3 sequence is CASSSFTGAYEQYF. CDR3 DNA sequence: TGCGCCAGCAGTTCCTTTACGGGGGCCTACGAGCAGTACTTC.

The V and J genes are TRBV9 and TRBJ2-3; 7 bases align to TRBD2. Germline loops: CDR1 SGDLS, CDR2 YYNGEE. The CDR3 extends over 16 amino acids. V lost 0 bases and J lost 4; bases outside the gene matches: 8. The DNA of the CDR3 is TGTGCCAGCAGCGTAGTCGGGGGAGGGCCCTCAGATACGCAGTATTTT. It is translated as CASSVVGGGPSDTQYF.

The chain links TRBV4-3 to TRBJ2-2; possibly TRBD1 or TRBD2 for D (5 bases each). Trimming left V 1 base short and J 2 bases short, with 20 bases between. Looked up from germline, CDR1 is LGHNA and CDR2 is YSLEER. The CDR3 consists of 19 residues. DNA for the CDR3: TGCGCCAGCAGCCAAGGTAGAAGGGGAGCTGGGTTAAACACCGGGGAGCTGTTTTTT. Translating it yields CASSQGRRGAGLNTGELFF.

This clonotype appeared many times. The chain joins TRBV4-3 to TRBJ2-7; weak D call: TRBD1 (6 bases). V was cut by 0 bases and J by 4 bases, with 16 bases left in between. The CDR3 is 16 residues long. Germline-derived CDR1 and CDR2 are LGHNA and YSLEER. CDR3 in amino acids: CASSQDLVWQGYEQYF. The CDR3 DNA is TGCGCCAGCAGCCAAGATTTGGTATGGCAGGGGTACGAGCAGTACTTC.

This clonotype was counted a few times. This rearrangement joins TRBV27 to TRBJ2-5, with TRBD1 identical over 7 bases. CDR1 and CDR2 (germline): MNHEY, SMNVEV (reference sequence). This CDR3 is 15 amino acids long. V was clipped by 0 bases and J by 0 bases; unmatched bases: 1. The CDR3: CASSLSTGHQETQYF. DNA for the CDR3: TGTGCCAGCAGTTTATCGACAGGGCACCAAGAGACCCAGTACTTC.

This clonotype was observed a few times. V is TRBV20-1 and J is TRBJ2-7, with D maybe TRBD1 (5 bases). V dropped 6 bases and J dropped 0 bases, with 15 bases sitting between them. This CDR3 region has 14 residues. Germline V gene sequence: CDR1 DFQATT, CDR2 SNEGSKA (reference sequence). CDR3 bases: TGCAGTGCCCAAGACCAGGGAAGCTCCTACGAGCAGTACTTC. Translated, it gives CSAQDQGSSYEQYF.

This clonotype was seen a few times. V usage is TRBV5-4 and J usage is TRBJ1-1; D unclear. The ends were cut back, 4 bases at V and 6 bases at J, with 28 bases in the middle. This CDR3 has 18 residues. CDR1 and CDR2 from the germline V gene are SGHNT and YYREEE (reference sequence). In nucleotides, the CDR3 is TGTGCCAGCAGCCCTACTGACCTAACCCCGGTAGCAAGTTCTGAAGCTTTCTTT. Its protein is CASSPTDLTPVASSEAFF.

The chain recombines TRBV24-1 with TRBJ2-1; the match to TRBD2 covers 9 bases. Per the germline V gene, CDR1 is KGHDR and CDR2 is SFDVKD. V gave up 5 bases and J gave up 2 bases; unmatched junction bases: 9. This CDR3 has 17 residues. CDR3 nucleotides: TGTGCCACCAGTGCACGATCAGCGGGAGGTACCTACAATGAGCAGTTCTTC. This gives the protein CATSARSAGGTYNEQFF.

This clonotype was observed a handful of times. V gene TRBV20-1 combines with J gene TRBJ2-7, with D tentatively TRBD1 or TRBD2 (6 bases each). The V gene's germline CDR1 is DFQATT and CDR2 SNEGSKA (reference sequence). Between the trimmed V and J ends, which lost 3 bases and 2 bases, there was a span of 17 bases. There are 15 residues in the CDR3. DNA for the CDR3: TGCAGTGCTAGTCACCCCCCGGGGGCTCCCTACGAGCAGTACTTC. Its protein product is CSASHPPGAPYEQYF.

Points on this clonotype: Being one base from a much bigger clone, this may be a read error. V and J are TRBV5-3 and TRBJ1-1; the D gene is possibly TRBD1 (5 bases). TRBV5-3 is labeled an ORF, and its function is uncertain. Trimming took 8 bases from V and 9 from J, leaving 26 bases between them. There are 15 residues in the CDR3. The CDR3 loop is CASSQAWTGLAKAFF. The DNA for the CDR3 is TGTGCCAGCAGCCAAGCTTGGACGGGGCTTGCTAAAGCTTTCTTT.

This clonotype was picked up many times. V usage is TRBV5-6 and J usage is TRBJ1-1; perhaps TRBD1 as D (6 bases). Per germline, CDR1 SGHDT and CDR2 YYEEEE. The CDR3 is made up of 15 amino acids. Trimming shortened V by 2 bases and J by 4 bases, and 15 bases separated the two germline ends. As DNA, the CDR3 is TGTGCCAGCAGCTTATCGGTCAGGGGAACCACTGAAGCTTTCTTT. Translation gives CASSLSVRGTTEAFF.

The chain couples TRBV19 to TRBJ2-7; tentative D call: TRBD2 (5 bases). CDR3 length: 16 amino acids. CDR1 LNHDA and CDR2 SQIVND come from the germline V gene (reference sequence). V dropped 4 bases and J dropped 4 bases, with 20 bases sitting between them. The CDR3 DNA is TGTGCCAGTAGTAAGGTGGGCACGGGAACTCTATACGAGCAGTACTTC. It is translated as CASSKVGTGTLYEQYF.

Details on this clonotype: This sequence may be a read error, since a much larger clone differs from it by one base. This likely comes from a read error, as the CDR3 has no conserved phenylalanine or tryptophan at its end. V and J are TRBV7-9 and TRBJ2-2; no clear D gene. This CDR3 is 14 amino acids long. V dropped 4 bases and J dropped 6 bases, with 12 bases sitting between them. Germline assignment: CDR1 SEHNR and CDR2 FQNEAQ (reference sequence). CDR3 residues: CASSSRAKAGELFL. The CDR3 DNA reads TGTGCCAGCAGCTCGCGCGCGAAGGCCGGGGAGCTGTTTTTA.

The CDR3 nucleotides are TGTGCCAGCAGCACCAGGACTGAAGCTTTCTTT. This translates into CASSTRTEAFF. The rearrangement joins TRBV12-3 or TRBV12-4 to TRBJ1-1, with unresolved D. Between the trimmed V and J ends, which lost 6 bases and 5 bases, there was a span of 7 bases. The CDR3 consists of 11 residues.

In its sample, this clonotype was seen a few times. The CDR3 DNA is TGTGCCAGCAGCAAAAGGGGGCCACAGCGCAAAGCTTTCTTT. This encodes CASSKRGPQRKAFF. V is TRBV21-1 and J is TRBJ1-1; the table's D call, TRBD1, was not checked against the DNA. TRBV21-1 is designated a pseudogene. The length of the CDR3 is 14 residues.

This clonotype was recorded many times. The chain joins TRBV5-6 to TRBJ2-7; D call uncertain. Germline V CDR1 and CDR2: SGHDT, YYEEEE. Trimming removed 0 bases from V and 2 bases from J, with 12 bases in between. The CDR3 runs 15 residues. The CDR3 spells CASSLGTYVTYEQYF. CDR3 nucleotide sequence: TGTGCCAGCAGCTTGGGGACCTACGTTACCTACGAGCAGTACTTC.